This TCR beta chain originates from a study of regulatory T cells in long-lasting Graves disease. Time point reported: newly diagnosed GD, antithyroid drugs for less than 3 months. From PBMCs, RNA was extracted and then used to make the TCR library. Losses at the gene ends were 1 base for V and 5 bases for J; bases not matched to a gene: 23. Germline CDR1 and CDR2: DFQATT and SNEGSKA (reference sequence). The CDR3 is 20 amino acids. General study results and limits: It was peripheral blood alone, not thyroid tissue, that was studied. The study found TRBV28, TRBJ1-2 and TRBJ2-5 favored in persistent disease.

Notes on this clonotype: What it recognizes is unknown.

iRepertoire HTBI primers and Arm-PCR of CDR3 regions built TCR beta libraries. TCRdb processed the multiplex PCR reads anew with MiXCR; each CDR3 protein has one entry. The table shows hundreds of thousands of distinct CDR3 sequences, with 16% occurring only once. Another study also made use of these data, one on T cells in Graves' hyperthyroidism and ophthalmopathy. That work adds: During a first-round RT-PCR of the TCR CDR3, the HTBI primer set was used.

The receptor's source is a woman in her thirties with Graves disease. V is TRBV20-1 and J is TRBJ2-3, with 8 bases lining up with TRBD2. The source material was peripheral blood mononuclear cells (PBMCs), sampled at new diagnosis, from a patient treated with antithyroid drugs. This CDR3 reads CSARGWEREKGLGTRDTQYF. In DNA, the CDR3 is TGCAGTGCTAGAGGGTGGGAGCGGGAGAAAGGGTTGGGCACACGAGATACGCAGTATTTT.